The 5 T cell receptor beta chains below were found in one sample sequenced in a study of T-cell reconstitution after alpha-beta-depleted transplantation in children. For TCRbeta, the library was prepared with unique molecular identifiers. TCRdb passed the PCR reads through MiXCR, listing each CDR3 protein once. The sample holds roughly 500,000 distinct CDR3 sequences; around 20% are singletons and the top ten take around 3.3%. This specimen was PBMCs from the stem cell graft donor, taken from the stem cell graft. Receptors originate from a human donor who donated a stem cell graft to a child with acute lymphoblastic leukemia.

The chain employs TRBV7-9 and TRBJ2-7; TRBD1 aligns across 8 bases. The CDR3 is 15 amino acids. The germline V gene has CDR1 SEHNR and CDR2 FQNEAQ (reference sequence). The V segment lost 4 bases and the J segment 1 base; nucleotides outside the gene matches: 6. This CDR3 reads CASSSTTGASYEQYF. CDR3 nucleotide sequence: TGTGCCAGCAGCTCGACGACAGGGGCTTCCTACGAGCAGTACTTC.

This chain's CDR3 is CASMPGGVGGYTF. The CDR3 DNA sequence: TGTGCCAGTATGCCTGGGGGCGTCGGTGGCTACACCTTC. V gene TRBV19 combines with J gene TRBJ1-2; D perhaps matches TRBD1 (6 bases). Looked up from germline, CDR1 is LNHDA and CDR2 is SQIVND (reference sequence). This CDR3 comprises 13 residues. Trimming left V 7 bases short and J 7 bases short, with 16 bases between.

This clonotype has just a few counts. The V call is TRBV9, the J call TRBJ1-1; D uncertain. The CDR3 loop spans 14 amino acids. V was shortened by 7 bases and J by 1 base, with 14 bases between the two germline ends. The germline CDR1 and CDR2 sequences are SGDLS and YYNGEE. The CDR3 here is CASSSRTTNTEAFF. CDR3 DNA sequence: TGTGCCAGCTCCTCCAGGACCACGAACACTGAAGCTTTCTTT.

The gene calls are TRBV7-8 and TRBJ2-7; D not resolved. Deletions cut 3 bases from V and 0 bases from J, with 12 bases between. The CDR3 sequence is 15 residues long. Germline lookup yields CDR1 SGHVS and CDR2 FQNEAQ. DNA for the CDR3: TGTGCCAGCAGCTTTACTGGCTCGAGCTCCTACGAGCAGTACTTC. Encoded protein: CASSFTGSSSYEQYF.

In this sample, this clonotype turned up once. The chain recombines TRBV19 with TRBJ2-2; 11 bases fit TRBD1. The CDR3 covers 17 residues. The germline V gene encodes CDR1 LNHDA and CDR2 SQIVND (reference sequence). Unmatched junction bases numbered 11, after V lost 5 bases and J lost 6 bases. CDR3 in amino acids: CASSLGQGARAAGELFF. CDR3 DNA sequence: TGTGCCAGTAGTCTCGGACAGGGGGCGCGTGCAGCCGGGGAGCTGTTTTTT.